A single sample gave rise to the 18 T cell receptor beta chains below, sequenced in a study of cytomegalovirus exposure and HLA in healthy donors. The study ran its PCR with 60 Vbeta and 13 Jbeta primers. This table comes from immunoSEQ multiplex PCR, and its TCRdb copy is limited to in-frame clones, with some not included. The sample carries 150,000 to 200,000 clones, about 79% recorded once. The specimen sequenced was PBMCs. These TCRs come from a woman in her forties or fifties in good health and CMV-seronegative.

CDR3 loop: CASSEHSGGGYNEQFF. In DNA form, the CDR3 reads TGTGCCAGCAGTGAGCATAGCGGGGGTGGATACAATGAGCAGTTCTTC. The chain employs TRBV25-1 and TRBJ2-1, with 9 nucleotides matching TRBD2. This CDR3 is built from 16 residues. The ends lost 3 bases at V and 4 bases at J; junction bases unmatched: 7. Per the germline V gene, CDR1 is MGHDK and CDR2 is SYGVNS.

This clone was counted a few times. This chain connects TRBV7-8 to TRBJ1-5; TRBD1 agrees at 8 bases. This CDR3 has 19 amino acids. CDR1 and CDR2 (germline): SGHVS, FQNEAQ. V was clipped by 5 bases and J by 2 bases; unmatched bases: 17. CDR3 sequence: CASSIPGQDDRGRNQPQHF. Here the CDR3 DNA reads TGTGCCAGCAGCATACCGGGACAGGACGATCGGGGTCGCAATCAGCCCCAGCATTTT.

With respect to this clone: The junction departs from the called germline gene at one end, perhaps through a read error. The chain is built from TRBV7-2 and TRBJ2-7; 10 bases match TRBD1. This CDR3 has 14 residues. In germline, CDR1 is SGHTA, CDR2 FQGNSA. DNA of the CDR3: TGTGTCAGCAGGTACCGGGACAGGGGTTACGAGCAGTACTTC. Residues: CVSRYRDRGYEQYF.

This clone appeared a few times. V is TRBV4-3 and J is TRBJ2-1; 8 nucleotides align to TRBD2. The J segment lost 7 bases and the V segment lost 4 bases, leaving 6 bases of the junction unmatched. This CDR3 spans 14 amino acids. Germline CDR1 LGHNA, CDR2 YSLEER. CDR3 region: CASSRRGGGNEQFF. The CDR3 nucleotides are TGCGCCAGCAGCCGTCGGGGGGGCGGGAATGAGCAGTTCTTC.

About this clone: One end of the junction does not line up with germline, which may come from a read error. V and J are TRBV7-7 and TRBJ2-2; possible D gene TRBD1, 6 bases. This CDR3 region has 13 residues. Germline CDR1 reads SSHAT; CDR2 reads FNYEAQ (reference sequence). In DNA form, the CDR3 reads TGTGCTAGCAGCCTACAGGGTATCGGGGAGCTGTTTTTT. It codes for CASSLQGIGELFF.

Points on this clone: At one of its ends the junction is not consistent with the germline gene, which may arise from a read error. The CDR3 DNA reads TGTTCCAGCAGCTTAGTGGCTTGGACCTTC. It codes for CSSSLVAWTF. V gene TRBV7-9 combines with J gene TRBJ1-2; the D is unclear. This CDR3 spans 10 amino acids. Germline V CDR1 and CDR2: SEHNR, FQNEAQ (reference sequence).

This clone has just one count. The genes are TRBV2 and TRBJ2-5; TRBD2 is a possible D gene (6 bases). TRBJ2-7 matches the DNA end more closely, so the J call is doubtful. CDR3 length: 16 residues. CDR1 and CDR2 from the germline V gene are SNHLY and FYNNEI. CDR3 protein: CASSYVSGPSSYEQYF. As DNA, the CDR3 is TGTGCCAGCAGTTACGTTAGCGGTCCCAGCTCCTACGAGCAGTACTTC.

This chain uses TRBV19 with TRBJ2-5, with 10 positions matching TRBD2. The CDR3 totals 17 residues. CDR1 LNHDA and CDR2 SQIVND come from the germline V gene (reference sequence). The J segment lost 2 bases and the V segment lost 5 bases, leaving 11 bases of the junction unmatched. In DNA, the CDR3 is TGTGCCAGTAGTGAGCTAGCGGGAGCAGGGGGACAAGAGACCCAGTACTTC. Translated: CASSELAGAGGQETQYF.

This chain joins TRBV30 and TRBJ2-7, with D perhaps TRBD1 (5 bases). Germline V gives CDR1 GTSNPN, CDR2 SVGIG (reference sequence). V lost 0 bases, J lost 5 bases, and 26 bases lay in between. The CDR3 length is 18 residues. The CDR3 DNA reads as TGTGCCTGGAGTGTCCACGCATTTCGGGTTGGGGCTACCCACGAGCAGTACTTC. Translation: CAWSVHAFRVGATHEQYF.

The rearrangement links TRBV10-2 to TRBJ1-1; maybe TRBD1 (6 bases). Looked up from germline, CDR1 is WSHSY and CDR2 is SAAADI. Trimming took off 6 bases at V and 4 bases at J, with 9 bases between the two ends. The CDR3 covers 12 residues. The CDR3 reads CASRQGITEAFF. CDR3 coding DNA: TGCGCCAGCAGACAGGGTATCACTGAAGCTTTCTTT.

This clone showed up just a few times. The chain combines TRBV11-2 with TRBJ2-3; the D gene is possibly TRBD2 (5 bases). The CDR3 covers 12 residues. In germline, CDR1 is SGHAT, CDR2 FQNNGV. V was shortened by 4 bases and J by 6 bases, with 8 bases between the two germline ends. The CDR3 reads CASSSEGDTQYF. For the CDR3, the DNA is TGTGCCAGCAGCTCCGAGGGTGATACGCAGTATTTT.

J is TRBJ1-2 and V is TRBV29-1; a weak D match, TRBD1 (6 bases). CDR1 is SQVTM and CDR2 is ANQGSEA in the germline V gene. V was clipped by 1 base and J by 8 bases, with 17 bases between them. The CDR3 spans 14 residues. The CDR3 loop is CSVEVVGRGSGYTF. CDR3 nucleotide sequence: TGCAGCGTTGAAGTAGTGGGCAGGGGATCGGGCTACACCTTC.

The rearrangement links TRBV27 to TRBJ1-6; 11 bases are shared with TRBD1. The germline CDR1 and CDR2 sequences are MNHEY and SMNVEV (reference sequence). The CDR3 is made up of 18 amino acids. V gave up 6 bases and J gave up 4 bases; unmatched junction bases: 11. CDR3 sequence reads: CASSKRGDRGTYNSPLHF. In DNA, the CDR3 is TGTGCCAGCAGCAAAAGGGGGGACAGGGGGACGTATAATTCACCCCTCCACTTT.

The rearrangement joins TRBV6-5 to TRBJ1-4, with 9 positions matching TRBD1. This CDR3 has 14 residues. The J segment lost 8 bases and the V segment lost 7 bases, leaving 8 bases of the junction unmatched. CDR1 and CDR2 from the germline V gene are MNHEY and SVGAGI. The DNA of the CDR3 is TGTGCCAGCACGTTACAGGGGGCCGGAGAAAAACTGTTTTTT. Its translation is CASTLQGAGEKLFF.

This rearrangement joins TRBV4-3 to TRBJ1-4; a possible D gene is TRBD1 (5 bases). V shed 0 bases and J shed 7 bases, with 12 bases lying between them. Germline CDR1 LGHNA, CDR2 YSLEER. The CDR3 sequence is 15 residues long. The CDR3 DNA is TGCGCCAGCAGCCAAGAACGGGGGAAGAGTGAAAAACTGTTTTTT. This translates into CASSQERGKSEKLFF.

This clone appeared a single time. The chain links TRBV27 to TRBJ2-1, with 7 bases lining up with TRBD1. CDR1 and CDR2 (germline): MNHEY, SMNVEV (reference sequence). The CDR3 covers 16 residues. V trimming: 6 bases; J trimming: 10 bases; junction bases outside the gene matches: 18. The CDR3 bases are TGTGCCAGCAGCACCCCTGGACAGGTCGGGACCTGGGAGCAGTTCTTC. Its protein product is CASSTPGQVGTWEQFF.

The chain uses TRBV19 and TRBJ1-1; tentatively, D is TRBD1 (5 bases). The length of the CDR3 is 14 residues. Germline CDR1 LNHDA, CDR2 SQIVND (reference sequence). The ends were cut back, 1 base at V and 6 bases at J, with 12 bases in the middle. CDR3 sequence reads: CASSIGGAPAEAFF. The DNA for the CDR3 is TGTGCCAGTAGTATAGGTGGGGCACCCGCTGAAGCTTTCTTT. The full variable domain, with the rest looked up from reference TRBV19 and TRBJ1-1, is DGGITQSPKYLFRKEGQNVTLSCEQNLNHDAMYWYRQDPGQGLRLIYYSQIVNDFQKGDIAEGYSVSREKKESFPLTVTSAQKNPTAFYLCASSIGGAPAEAFFGQGTRLTVV.

The J gene is TRBJ2-7, the V gene TRBV15, with a tentative D call TRBD1 (5 bases). The length of the CDR3 is 15 residues. Looked up from germline, CDR1 is LNHNV and CDR2 is YYDKDF (reference sequence). V lost 1 base and J 0 bases, leaving 10 bases between the germline ends. CDR3 DNA sequence: TGTGCCACCAGCAGAGGAGTTACAGGCTCCTACGAGCAGTACTTC. It encodes CATSRGVTGSYEQYF.